This record looks at one T cell receptor beta chain sequence and its context. This sample was taken from a study of blood T cell repertoires in COVID-19. Study as a whole: Sites across the United States, Italy and Spain contributed samples from acute and convalescent COVID-19.

Methods used by the authors: It was from reference gene primer amplification that nucleated cell counts were estimated. Using immunoSEQ multiplex PCR, the repertoire was profiled, and TCRdb retains in-frame clones only, with some absent. That table gives V, J and clone size, and the DNA gave D and trimming. The sample includes a few hundred thousand clones, 85% of them seen just once. The CDR3 length is 17 residues. J gave up 6 bases and V 6 bases, and 19 bases lay outside the gene matches. Germline lookup yields CDR1 MGHDK and CDR2 SYGVNS. This rearrangement joins TRBV25-1 to TRBJ1-2, with 7 bases fitting TRBD1. Sequencing was carried out using peripheral blood. The receptor's source is a woman in her late teens or twenties with acute or convalescent COVID-19. The CDR3 here is CASSPGGGTQDYHGYTF. The CDR3 region has the DNA TGTGCCAGCAGCCCCGGAGGGGGCACCCAAGATTATCATGGCTACACCTTC.